This T cell receptor beta chain was found in a study of blood T cell repertoires in COVID-19. Overall study context: Spain, Italy and the United States supplied samples that represented acute and convalescent COVID-19. Nucleic acid was either cDNA or gDNA, and it came from T cells, B-cell-depleted T cells, or PBMCs.

Original handling: For nucleated cells, counts were estimated from reference gene primer amplification. The assay was immunoSEQ multiplex PCR, and TCRdb's table has in-frame clones only and misses some. V and J calls plus clone size are reproduced from that table; the DNA served to infer D and trimming. The table records 75,000 to 85,000 clones, almost 85% of them present only once. Trimming shortened V by 4 bases and J by 4 bases, and 8 bases separated the two germline ends. In germline, CDR1 is PRHDT, CDR2 FYEKMQ (reference sequence). The CDR3 loop spans 13 amino acids. The specimen was peripheral blood. The TCR sequence derives from a human donor in a cohort sampled during active COVID-19. The rearrangement uses TRBV13 and TRBJ1-3, with D uncertain. The CDR3 protein is CASSSLRGNTIYF. DNA of the CDR3: TGTGCCAGCAGCTCCCTGAGGGGAAACACCATATATTTT.